This T cell receptor (beta chain) was sequenced in a study of tumor-infiltrating lymphocytes in primary liver carcinoma. Study context: Each of the samples returned roughly 3.65 to 7.5 million productive TCRbeta reads (a yield similar across tissue types).

Starting material for RNA and DNA co-extraction consisted of about 17-34 mg of unsorted bulk tissue. Surgical resection was used to treat these primary liver carcinoma patients. The CDR3 is 14 residues long, ends included. The germline CDR1 and CDR2 sequences are LGHNA and YSLEER. Details on this clonotype: The limits of the CDR3 on the DNA are not certain, so only TCRdb's listed CDR3 is given.

TCR beta cDNA was reverse-transcribed from about 550 ng of total RNA. The reaction used a constant-region primer and ProtoScript II reverse transcriptase. Three nested multiplex PCR rounds, a slightly modified ARM-PCR method, built the TCR beta libraries. TRBV1-TRBV30 forward primers paired with a C-beta reverse primer were used in the first two PCR rounds, which ran about 11 cycles each. A single record per CDR3 protein comes from TCRdb applying MiXCR to the multiplex PCR reads. The data show tens of thousands of distinct CDR3 sequences, roughly 73% seen once. The sequence was collected from a woman aged 25 to 45 with primary liver carcinoma and hepatitis B virus infection. The chain uses TRBV4-3 and TRBJ1-2. The source material was tumor-adjacent normal liver tissue. This chain's CDR3 is CASSAELEIYCCTF.